A selection of T cell receptor beta chains follows, all from one sample in a study of blood T cell repertoires in COVID-19. Here immunoSEQ multiplex PCR was the method, and the copy in TCRdb shows in-frame clones only, minus some. Among about 50,000 clones, 70% to 85% were seen once, and the ten largest hold over 12%. Sequencing used peripheral blood. These receptors came from a human donor in a cohort sampled during active COVID-19. The CDR3 runs from the conserved cysteine through the conserved F or W. Fields, in order: V gene, J gene, clone size, CDR3 length, D gene, CDR3 protein, CDR3 DNA. D genes are given only for firm matches. Size is stated for part of the rows, as once, few or many counts, or as a class when the clone is expanded.

TRBV7-9	TRBJ2-7	-	13	-	CASSLGSVDEQYF	TGTGCCAGCAGCTTAGGCAGCGTCGACGAGCAGTACTTC
TRBV19	TRBJ2-7	-	16	TRBD2	CASSMSGGAGRDEQYF	TGTGCCAGTAGTATGAGCGGGGGGGCAGGACGGGACGAGCAGTACTTC
TRBV5-1	TRBJ1-1	few	15	-	CASSPSPVAGTEAFF	TGCGCCAGCAGCCCCTCTCCTGTAGCCGGCACTGAAGCTTTCTTT
TRBV28	TRBJ1-2	-	16	-	CASSILAGGPDYGYTF	TGTGCCAGCAGCATACTCGCGGGGGGGCCGGACTATGGCTACACCTTC
TRBV18	TRBJ2-7	-	15	TRBD1	CASSLPGQAVYEQYF	TGTGCCAGCTCACTACCGGGACAGGCGGTCTACGAGCAGTACTTC
TRBV19	TRBJ1-4	-	15	-	CASSIVNRLNEKLFF	TGTGCCAGTAGTATAGTTAACAGGCTAAATGAAAAACTGTTTTTT
TRBV28	TRBJ1-5	-	15	TRBD1	CATQLGTGVVQPQHF	TGTGCCACCCAACTAGGGACAGGGGTGGTACAGCCCCAGCATTTT
TRBV3-1/TRBV3-2	TRBJ1-1	once	13	-	CASSPPPNTEAFF	TGTGCCAGCAGCCCCCCCCCAAACACTGAAGCTTTCTTT
TRBV12-3/TRBV12-4	TRBJ2-2	-	13	-	CASSLVDTGELFF	TGTGCCAGCAGTTTAGTCGACACCGGGGAGCTGTTTTTT
TRBV29-1	TRBJ1-4	-	13	-	CSGRVTGYEKLFF	TGCAGTGGGAGGGTCACAGGATATGAAAAACTGTTTTTT
TRBV2	TRBJ1-2	-	16	TRBD1	CASRARQGNLSYGYTF	TGTGCCAGCAGGGCCCGACAGGGGAACCTGTCCTATGGCTACACCTTC
TRBV5-5	TRBJ2-5	-	11	-	CASSLQGTQYF	TGTGCCAGCAGCTTACAGGGGACCCAGTACTTC
TRBV28	TRBJ2-7	-	11	-	CASNLAGEQYF	TGTGCCAGCAACCTCGCGGGGGAGCAGTACTTC
TRBV18	TRBJ2-1	-	16	TRBD1	CASSPRTGGVDNEQFF	TGTGCCAGCTCACCCCGGACAGGGGGAGTGGACAATGAGCAGTTCTTC
TRBV10-1	TRBJ1-5	-	14	-	CASSESGSRGPQHF	TGCGCCAGCAGTGAGTCGGGATCTCGGGGGCCCCAGCATTTT
TRBV7-3	TRBJ2-2	-	17	TRBD1	CASSLTGQGAVTGELFF	TGTGCCAGCAGCTTAACGGGACAGGGGGCGGTCACCGGGGAGCTGTTTTTT
TRBV29-1	TRBJ1-1	-	14	-	CSVEVGGGGTEAFF	TGCAGCGTTGAAGTAGGGGGGGGAGGCACTGAAGCTTTCTTT
TRBV5-6	TRBJ2-2	-	18	-	CASSSPILRSVNTGELFF	TGTGCCAGCAGCTCGCCAATCCTGCGTTCGGTGAACACCGGGGAGCTGTTTTTT
TRBV5-1	TRBJ2-7	-	15	TRBD1	CASSKTPDRVHEQYF	TGCGCCAGCAGCAAAACCCCGGACAGGGTCCACGAGCAGTACTTC
TRBV7-2	TRBJ2-1	-	15	TRBD2	CASRGRAAGVNEQFF	TGTGCCAGCAGAGGGAGGGCAGCGGGAGTCAATGAGCAGTTCTTC
TRBV18	TRBJ2-1	-	13	-	CASSPGEAGEQFF	TGTGCCAGCTCTCCAGGGGAGGCGGGTGAGCAGTTCTTC
TRBV7-9	TRBJ2-2	few	15	TRBD2	CASTRRRGVTGELFF	TGTGCCAGCACCCGACGTCGGGGGGTAACCGGGGAGCTGTTTTTT
TRBV11-2	TRBJ2-3	-	15	TRBD2	CASSQSGSRGDTQYF	TGTGCCAGCAGTCAGAGCGGGAGTAGGGGAGATACGCAGTATTTT